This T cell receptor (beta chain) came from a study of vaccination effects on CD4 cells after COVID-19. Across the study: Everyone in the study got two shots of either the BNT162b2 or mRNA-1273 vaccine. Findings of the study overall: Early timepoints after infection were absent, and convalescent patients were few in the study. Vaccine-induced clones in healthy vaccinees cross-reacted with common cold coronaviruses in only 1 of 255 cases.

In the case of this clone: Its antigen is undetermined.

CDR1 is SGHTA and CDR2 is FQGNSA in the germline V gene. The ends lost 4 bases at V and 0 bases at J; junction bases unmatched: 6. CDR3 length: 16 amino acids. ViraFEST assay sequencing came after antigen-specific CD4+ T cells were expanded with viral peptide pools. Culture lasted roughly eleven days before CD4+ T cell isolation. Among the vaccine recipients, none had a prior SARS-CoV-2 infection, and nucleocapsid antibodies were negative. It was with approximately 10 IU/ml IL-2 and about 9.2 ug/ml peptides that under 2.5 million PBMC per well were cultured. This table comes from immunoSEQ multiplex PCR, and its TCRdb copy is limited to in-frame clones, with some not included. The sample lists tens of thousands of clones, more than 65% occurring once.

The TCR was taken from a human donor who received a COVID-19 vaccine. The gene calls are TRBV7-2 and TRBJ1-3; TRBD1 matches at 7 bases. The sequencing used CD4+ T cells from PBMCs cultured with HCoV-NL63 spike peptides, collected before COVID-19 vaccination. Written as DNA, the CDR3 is TGTGCCAGCAGCTCCCCGGGACAGATCTCTGGAAACACCATATATTTT. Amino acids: CASSSPGQISGNTIYF.